This TCR beta chain was observed in a study of T cell responses to AZD1222 COVID-19 vaccine. General observations from the study: Unmutated variant regions are reportedly the target of nearly half of TCRs that are spike-specific.

About this clone itself: What it recognizes is unknown.

This table comes from immunoSEQ multiplex PCR, and its TCRdb copy is limited to in-frame clones, with some not included. Altogether about 99,000 clones are present, over 70% being singletons, with the ten largest covering about 8.7%. This clonotype originated in an adult in good health. This specimen consisted of peripheral blood, obtained on day 0 of AZD1222 vaccination.

The CDR3 sequence is CASRRSENTEAFF. The CDR3 nucleotides are TGTGCCAGCAGAAGGTCAGAGAACACTGAAGCTTTCTTT. V gene TRBV3-1 (or the pseudogene TRBV3-2) combines with J gene TRBJ1-1; unclear D gene. Germline V gene data show CDR1 as LGHDT and CDR2 as YNNKEL (reference sequence). This CDR3 comprises 13 residues. Trimming stripped 6 bases from V and 1 base from J, with 9 bases between.